Listed below are T cell receptor beta chains from one sample, sequenced in a study of tumor-infiltrating lymphocytes in primary liver carcinoma. TCRdb reprocessed the multiplex PCR reads via MiXCR and lists one record per CDR3 protein. The data show about 300,000 distinct CDR3 sequences, more than 55% seen once. Sequenced input: peripheral blood. All receptors derive from a middle-aged man with primary liver carcinoma and hepatitis B virus infection. CDR3s include the opening cysteine and the closing phenylalanine or tryptophan. A clone size is listed for some rows: how often the clone was seen (once, few, many), or a class if it is expanded.

TRBV11-2 | medium-sized | CASSLTSGNVNEQFF
TRBV11-2 | . | CVSSPVGLVPETQCF
TRBV7-8 | . | CASSAMTGEVGYSF
TRBV30 | . | CVWRQGVGTQYF
TRBV5-1 | once | CASSLVTLDSGNTIYF
TRBV6-2/TRBV6-3 | few | CASSYVRHEQYF
TRBV7-8 | . | CASSKRTSVYEQYF
TRBV11-2 | . | CACIEYPPYNEQFF
TRBV12-3/TRBV12-4 | many | CASSLTVGEKLFF
TRBV5-1 | . | CASSWGGLAGKETQYF
TRBV6-5 | . | CACSHRGGPAGELFF
TRBV5-4 | . | CASRPLGGAQDTGELFF
TRBV14 | . | CASSQESGGDERYF
TRBV7-8 | few | CASSLRCSEKLFF
TRBV7-9 | . | CASRFFEEQFF
TRBV6-2/TRBV6-3 | . | CASSFLGGPNTEAFF
TRBV29-1 | once | CSVSNSGGGNQYF
TRBV11-3 | . | CTISEGSGRASTDTQYF